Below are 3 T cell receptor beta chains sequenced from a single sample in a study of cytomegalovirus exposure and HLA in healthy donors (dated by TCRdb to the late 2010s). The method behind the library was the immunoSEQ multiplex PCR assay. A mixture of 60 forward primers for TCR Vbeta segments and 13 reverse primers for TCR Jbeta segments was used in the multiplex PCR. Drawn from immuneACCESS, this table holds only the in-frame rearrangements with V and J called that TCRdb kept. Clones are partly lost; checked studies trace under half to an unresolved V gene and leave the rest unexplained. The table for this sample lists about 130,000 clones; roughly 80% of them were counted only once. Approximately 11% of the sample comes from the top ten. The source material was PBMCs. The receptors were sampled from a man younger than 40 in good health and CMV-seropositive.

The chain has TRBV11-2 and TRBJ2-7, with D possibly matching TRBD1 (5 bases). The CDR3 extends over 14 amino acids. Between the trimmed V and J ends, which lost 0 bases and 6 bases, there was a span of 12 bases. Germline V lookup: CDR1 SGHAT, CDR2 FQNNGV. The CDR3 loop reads CASSLDRVGSEQYF. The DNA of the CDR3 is TGTGCCAGCAGCTTAGACAGGGTGGGGTCCGAGCAGTACTTC. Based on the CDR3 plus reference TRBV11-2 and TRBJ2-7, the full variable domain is EAGVAQSPRYKIIEKRQSVAFWCNPISGHATLYWYQQILGQGPKLLIQFQNNGVVDDSQLPKDRFSAERLKGVDSTLKIQPAKLEDSAVYLCASSLDRVGSEQYFGPGTRLTVT.

In nucleotides, the CDR3 is TGTGCCAGCAGCGTAGGACAGGGGGCAGGAAAACTGTTTTTT. It specifies CASSVGQGAGKLFF. This chain links TRBV9 with TRBJ1-4; TRBD1 matches at 10 bases. CDR3 length equals 14 residues. Germline assignment: CDR1 SGDLS and CDR2 YYNGEE. J was trimmed by 10 bases and V by 0 bases; bases with no gene match: 3.

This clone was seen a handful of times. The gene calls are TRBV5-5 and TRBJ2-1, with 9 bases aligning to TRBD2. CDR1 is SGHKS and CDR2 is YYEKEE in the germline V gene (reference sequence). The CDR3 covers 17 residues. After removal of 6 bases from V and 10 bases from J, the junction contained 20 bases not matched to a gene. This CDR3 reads CASTQSSGRLVLEEQFF. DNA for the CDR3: TGTGCCAGCACCCAATCGAGCGGGAGGCTCGTACTGGAGGAGCAGTTCTTC.